This T cell receptor beta chain derives from a study of T cell changes during pregnancy in multiple sclerosis. Germline V lookup: CDR1 SGHDN, CDR2 FVKESK. This CDR3 comprises 16 residues. Trimming removed 0 bases from V and 1 base from J, with 11 bases in between. Sequenced by immunoSEQ multiplex PCR; TCRdb stores in-frame clones only, minus some. The sample contains approximately 85,000 clones, 91% of which appear only once. The sample was peripheral blood, taken in the first trimester of pregnancy. The sequence was obtained from a female donor with multiple sclerosis, enrolled in a pregnancy study. This chain uses TRBV14 with TRBJ2-3; the D gene is possibly TRBD2 (6 bases). The CDR3, as DNA: TGTGCCAGCAGCCAAGACCCGGGACTCCGCACAGATACGCAGTATTTT. Translation: CASSQDPGLRTDTQYF. Combining the CDR3 with reference TRBV14 and TRBJ2-3 gives the whole variable domain EAGVTQFPSHSVIEKGQTVTLRCDPISGHDNLYWYRRVMGKEIKFLLHFVKESKQDESGMPNNRFLAERTGGTYSTLKVQPAELEDSGVYFCASSQDPGLRTDTQYFGPGTRLTVL.